The 21 T cell receptor beta chains below come from one sample, sequenced in a study of response to subunit inactivated influenza vaccine. MiXCR, run by TCRdb on the RT-PCR reads, gives a single entry per CDR3 protein. The table includes around 520,000 distinct CDR3 sequences, over 25% detected once. The sample was CD4+ T cells sorted from PBMCs, taken around 5 days after vaccination. Source of these receptors: a man aged 50 or older who received an inactivated influenza vaccine.

This clonotype was detected only a few times. The rearrangement joins TRBV12-3 or TRBV12-4 to TRBJ1-2; 7 nucleotides line up with TRBD1. The CDR3 consists of 15 residues. The trim removed 1 base at V and 8 bases at J, leaving 10 bases unmatched. The CDR3 here is CASSLGPQGVVGYTF. DNA for the CDR3: TGTGCCAGCAGTTTAGGCCCCCAGGGGGTGGTCGGCTACACCTTC.

The rearrangement links TRBV5-1 to TRBJ1-4; no definite D call. The CDR3 has 15 amino acids. Trimming took 4 bases from V and 8 from J, leaving 18 bases between them. Germline-derived CDR1 and CDR2 are SGHRS and YFSETQ. The CDR3 sequence: CASSANLGPREKLFF. As DNA, the CDR3 is TGCGCCAGCAGCGCCAACCTTGGGCCACGAGAAAAACTGTTTTTT.

This rearrangement joins TRBV7-2 to TRBJ2-7, with 7 bases lining up with TRBD1. This CDR3 has 15 residues. Trimming at V came to 0 bases and at J to 0 bases, leaving 2 bases not matched to a gene. Germline V lookup: CDR1 SGHTA, CDR2 FQGNSA. The CDR3 is CASSLAKGASYEQYF. Here the CDR3 DNA reads TGTGCCAGCAGCTTAGCGAAGGGGGCCTCCTACGAGCAGTACTTC.

This chain links TRBV5-1 with TRBJ2-7; maybe TRBD1 (5 bases). The CDR3 spans 15 residues. With 1 base removed from V and 6 bases from J, the gap between germline ends came to 17 bases. Germline V gene sequence: CDR1 SGHRS, CDR2 YFSETQ. The CDR3 DNA reads TGCGCCAGCAGCTTGTTCAGCCAGGGTCTAGGCGAGCAGTACTTC. Translation: CASSLFSQGLGEQYF. The full variable domain, its missing parts supplied by reference TRBV5-1 and TRBJ2-7, is KAGVTQTPRYLIKTRGQQVTLSCSPISGHRSVSWYQQTPGQGLQFLFEYFSETQRNKGNFPGRFSGRQFSNSRSEMNVSTLELGDSALYLCASSLFSQGLGEQYFGPGTRLTVT.

The genes are TRBV9 and TRBJ1-1; 7 bases line up with TRBD1. V shed 1 base, J shed 9 bases, and the junction held 12 bases outside the gene matches. Germline V CDR1 and CDR2: SGDLS, YYNGEE. The CDR3 totals 15 residues. Here the CDR3 DNA reads TGTGCCAGCAGCGTATACGGGATGACAGGGTTAAAAGCTTTCTTT. Residues: CASSVYGMTGLKAFF. The complete variable domain, with remaining parts taken from reference TRBV9 and TRBJ1-1, reads DSGVTQTPKHLITATGQRVTLRCSPRSGDLSVYWYQQSLDQGLQFLIQYYNGEERAKGNILERFSAQQFPDLHSELNLSSLELGDSALYFCASSVYGMTGLKAFFGQGTRLTVV.

The rearrangement uses TRBV6-1 and TRBJ1-6, with D perhaps matching TRBD1 (5 bases). The V end was cut by 3 bases, the J end by 10 bases, with 19 bases between. The CDR3 has 16 amino acids. Germline assignment: CDR1 MNHNS and CDR2 SASEGT. The CDR3 protein is CASSDRGQGRGSPLHF. CDR3 coding DNA: TGTGCCAGCAGTGATCGCGGGCAGGGACGAGGGTCACCCCTCCACTTT.

The gene calls are TRBV29-1 and TRBJ2-3; tentatively, D is TRBD1 (5 bases). Trimming stripped 1 base from V and 12 bases from J, with 23 bases between. Germline values: CDR1 SQVTM, CDR2 ANQGSEA. The CDR3 is 15 residues long. The CDR3 reads CSVEGGRLGQVTQYF. CDR3 DNA sequence: TGCAGCGTTGAAGGGGGCAGGTTGGGGCAAGTTACACAGTATTTT.

The chain carries TRBV5-1 and TRBJ2-1, with D tentatively TRBD2 (6 bases). The V end lost 0 bases, the J end lost 5 bases, and 15 bases lay between the germline ends. This CDR3 comprises 16 residues. The V gene's germline CDR1 is SGHRS and CDR2 YFSETQ. The CDR3 loop reads CASSLGLGRFNNEQFF. CDR3 DNA sequence: TGCGCCAGCAGCTTGGGACTAGGGCGGTTCAACAATGAGCAGTTCTTC. Based on the CDR3 plus reference TRBV5-1 and TRBJ2-1, the full variable domain is KAGVTQTPRYLIKTRGQQVTLSCSPISGHRSVSWYQQTPGQGLQFLFEYFSETQRNKGNFPGRFSGRQFSNSRSEMNVSTLELGDSALYLCASSLGLGRFNNEQFFGPGTRLTVL.

This rearrangement joins TRBV6-1 to TRBJ2-1; TRBD2 matches at 14 bases. The CDR3 runs 19 residues. Germline V lookup: CDR1 MNHNS, CDR2 SASEGT. The ends lost 8 bases at V and 0 bases at J; junction bases unmatched: 12. The CDR3 sequence: CASGPRTSGRSSSYNEQFF. Written as DNA, the CDR3 is TGTGCCAGCGGACCTCGGACTAGCGGGAGGTCTAGCTCCTACAATGAGCAGTTCTTC.

This rearrangement joins TRBV20-1 to TRBJ2-1, with TRBD1 identical over 8 bases. Trimming removed 1 base from V and 9 bases from J; junction bases left unmatched: 14. CDR1 is DFQATT, CDR2 SNEGSKA, per germline (reference sequence). There are 16 residues in the CDR3. The CDR3 coding sequence is TGCAGTGCTAGAGTAAGCAGGACAGGGCAACTACCTGAGCAGTTCTTC. This gives the protein CSARVSRTGQLPEQFF.

The chain recombines TRBV2 with TRBJ2-1, with D unresolved. Trimming took off 2 bases at V and 6 bases at J, with 14 bases between the two ends. The CDR3 is 15 amino acids. Looked up from germline, CDR1 is SNHLY and CDR2 is FYNNEI. CDR3 sequence (DNA): TGTGCCAGCAGTGAATTGGGTTTGGTGGGCAATGAGCAGTTCTTC. Encoded protein: CASSELGLVGNEQFF. Supplemented by reference TRBV2 and TRBJ2-1, the full variable domain reads EPEVTQTPSHQVTQMGQEVILRCVPISNHLYFYWYRQILGQKVEFLVSFYNNEISEKSEIFDDQFSVERPDGSNFTLKIRSTKLEDSAMYFCASSELGLVGNEQFFGPGTRLTVL.

In its sample, this clonotype was seen a few times. Here the CDR3 DNA reads TGTGCCAGCAGCCAACGGGACCGTACCCCCTACTATGGCTACACCTTC. Protein product: CASSQRDRTPYYGYTF. V and J are TRBV4-2 and TRBJ1-2; D may be TRBD1 (5 bases). Germline V gene data show CDR1 as LGHNA and CDR2 as YNFKEQ. V was pared by 2 bases and J by 3 bases, with 16 bases between. The length of the CDR3 is 16 residues.

The V and J genes are TRBV15 and TRBJ2-2; 9 nucleotides agree with TRBD1. V dropped 5 bases and J dropped 5; count of bases not matched to a gene: 6. Germline values: CDR1 LNHNV, CDR2 YYDKDF (reference sequence). The CDR3 runs 15 residues. The CDR3 sequence: CATSRGQGRTGELFF. The CDR3 nucleotides read TGTGCCACCAGCCGGGGACAGGGACGGACCGGGGAGCTGTTTTTT.

This chain uses TRBV12-3 or TRBV12-4 with TRBJ2-5, with D hard to call. CDR3 length: 12 amino acids. V was trimmed by 2 bases and J by 4 bases, leaving 5 bases between them. The CDR3 spells CASSLFVETQYF. Here the CDR3 DNA reads TGTGCCAGCAGTTTATTTGTAGAGACCCAGTACTTC.

Written as DNA, the CDR3 is TGTGCCAGCAGCTTGGAAGGGACAGCCAAAGAGACCCAGTACTTC. Residues: CASSLEGTAKETQYF. The chain carries TRBV5-5 and TRBJ2-5; 7 bases are a match to TRBD1. Trimming took 0 bases from V and 3 from J; bases not matched to a gene: 5. The CDR3 loop spans 15 amino acids. Looked up from germline, CDR1 is SGHKS and CDR2 is YYEKEE (reference sequence).

The rearrangement uses TRBV5-1 and TRBJ2-2; no clear D gene. Germline CDR1 and CDR2: SGHRS and YFSETQ. The ends were cut back, 3 bases at V and 0 bases at J, with 9 bases in the middle. The CDR3 contains 15 residues. For the CDR3, the DNA is TGCGCCAGCAGCTCATACTACGCGAACACCGGGGAGCTGTTTTTT. This sequence encodes CASSSYYANTGELFF.

This clonotype has more than one count but fewer than ten. This chain uses TRBV12-3 or TRBV12-4 with TRBJ1-4; a weak D match, TRBD1 (5 bases). CDR3 length: 15 amino acids. V shed 8 bases and J shed 5 bases, with 18 bases lying between them. The CDR3 region is CASRTAGGRNEKLFF. DNA for the CDR3: TGTGCCAGCCGTACGGCTGGGGGACGAAATGAAAAACTGTTTTTT.

This chain uses TRBV12-3 or TRBV12-4 with TRBJ1-6; no reliable D call. The CDR3 runs 13 residues. Trimming pared 1 base from V and 7 bases from J, leaving 5 bases between. The chain's CDR3 is CASSLVLNSPLHF. DNA for the CDR3: TGTGCCAGCAGTTTAGTCTTAAATTCACCCCTCCACTTT.

The chain uses TRBV15 and TRBJ1-2; D unresolved. V was pared by 1 base and J by 4 bases, with 16 bases between. The CDR3 spans 16 residues. Per the germline V gene, CDR1 is LNHNV and CDR2 is YYDKDF (reference sequence). CDR3 in DNA: TGTGCCACCAGCAGAGCCCGGGAGCCGCTCTTCTATGGCTACACCTTC. Translating it yields CATSRAREPLFYGYTF. The full variable domain, its missing parts supplied by reference TRBV15 and TRBJ1-2, is DAMVIQNPRYQVTQFGKPVTLSCSQTLNHNVMYWYQQKSSQAPKLLFHYYDKDFNNEADTPDNFQSRRPNTSFCFLDIRSPGLGDTAMYLCATSRAREPLFYGYTFGSGTRLTVV.

The chain recombines TRBV7-3 with TRBJ2-1; D is perhaps TRBD2 (5 bases). Trimming stripped 2 bases from V and 13 bases from J, with 15 bases between. CDR3 length equals 13 residues. Germline V gene sequence: CDR1 SGHTA, CDR2 FQGTGA. This CDR3 reads CASSLARTDPQFF. CDR3 bases: TGTGCCAGCAGCTTAGCCCGGACTGATCCACAGTTCTTC.

This clonotype appeared a few times. The V gene is TRBV12-3 or TRBV12-4, the J gene TRBJ1-5, with TRBD1 identical over 9 bases. Losses at the gene ends were 6 bases for V and 2 bases for J; bases not matched to a gene: 5. This CDR3 is 15 amino acids long. The CDR3 sequence: CASRDRDRGNQPQHF. CDR3 sequence (DNA): TGTGCCAGCAGGGACCGGGACAGGGGCAATCAGCCCCAGCATTTT.